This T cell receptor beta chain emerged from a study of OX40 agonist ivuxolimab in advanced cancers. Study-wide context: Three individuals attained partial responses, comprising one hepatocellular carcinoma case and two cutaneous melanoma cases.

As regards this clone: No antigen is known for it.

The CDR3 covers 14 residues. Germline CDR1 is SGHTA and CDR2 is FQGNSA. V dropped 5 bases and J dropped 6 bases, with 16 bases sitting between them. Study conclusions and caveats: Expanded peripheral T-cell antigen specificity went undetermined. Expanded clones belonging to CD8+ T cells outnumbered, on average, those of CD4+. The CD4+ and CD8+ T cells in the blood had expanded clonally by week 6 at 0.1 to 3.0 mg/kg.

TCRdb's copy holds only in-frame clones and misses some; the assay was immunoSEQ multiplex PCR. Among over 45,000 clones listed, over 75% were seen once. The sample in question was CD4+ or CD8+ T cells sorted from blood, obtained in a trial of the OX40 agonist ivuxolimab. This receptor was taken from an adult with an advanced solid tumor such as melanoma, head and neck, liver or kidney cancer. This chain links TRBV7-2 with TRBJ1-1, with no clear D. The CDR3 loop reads CASSPSMYGAEAFF. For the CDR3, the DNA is TGTGCCAGCAGCCCCTCTATGTATGGGGCTGAAGCTTTCTTT.